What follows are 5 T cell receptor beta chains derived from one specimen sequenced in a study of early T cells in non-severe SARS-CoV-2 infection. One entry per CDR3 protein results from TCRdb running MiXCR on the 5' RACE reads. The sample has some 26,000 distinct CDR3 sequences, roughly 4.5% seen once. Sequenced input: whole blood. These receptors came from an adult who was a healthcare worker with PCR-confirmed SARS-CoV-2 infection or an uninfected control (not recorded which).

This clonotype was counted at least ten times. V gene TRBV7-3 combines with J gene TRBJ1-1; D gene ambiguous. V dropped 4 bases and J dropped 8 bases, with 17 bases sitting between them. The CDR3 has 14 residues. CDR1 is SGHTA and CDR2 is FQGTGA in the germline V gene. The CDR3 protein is CASSSGRPQAEAFF. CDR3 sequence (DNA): TGTGCCAGCAGCTCCGGACGTCCCCAGGCCGAAGCTTTCTTT. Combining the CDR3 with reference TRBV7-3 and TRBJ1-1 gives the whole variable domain GAGVSQTPSNKVTEKGKYVELRCDPISGHTALYWYRQSLGQGPEFLIYFQGTGAADDSGLPNDRFFAVRPEGSVSTLKIQRTERGDSAVYLCASSSGRPQAEAFFGQGTRLTVV.

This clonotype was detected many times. CDR3 sequence (DNA): TGTGCCAGCAGCTTATCTAGCGGCACCGGGGAGCTGTTTTTT. Amino acid sequence: CASSLSSGTGELFF. This chain links TRBV7-3 with TRBJ2-2; TRBD2 matches 7 bases. The CDR3 has 14 residues. With 2 bases clipped from V and 4 bases from J, the junction kept 1 base outside the gene matches. Germline-derived CDR1 and CDR2 are SGHTA and FQGTGA.

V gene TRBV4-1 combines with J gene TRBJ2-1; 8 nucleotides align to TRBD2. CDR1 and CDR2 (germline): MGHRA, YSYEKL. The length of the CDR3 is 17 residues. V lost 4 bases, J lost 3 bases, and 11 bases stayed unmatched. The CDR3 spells CASSPTEAGGRYNEQFF. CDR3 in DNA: TGCGCCAGCAGCCCAACGGAGGCGGGAGGACGCTACAATGAGCAGTTCTTC.

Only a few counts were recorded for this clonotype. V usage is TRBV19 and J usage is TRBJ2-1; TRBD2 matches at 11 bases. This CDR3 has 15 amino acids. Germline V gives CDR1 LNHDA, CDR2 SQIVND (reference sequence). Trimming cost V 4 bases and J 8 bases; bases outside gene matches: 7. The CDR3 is CASSTVAGGRDEQFF. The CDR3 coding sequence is TGTGCCAGTAGTACGGTAGCGGGAGGGCGGGATGAGCAGTTCTTC.

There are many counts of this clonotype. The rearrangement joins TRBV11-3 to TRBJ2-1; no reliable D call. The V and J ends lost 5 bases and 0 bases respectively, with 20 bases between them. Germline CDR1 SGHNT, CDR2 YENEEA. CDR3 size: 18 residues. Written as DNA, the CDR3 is TGTGCCAGCAGCGACATTTTGGGGTTGAAGAACTCCTACAATGAGCAGTTCTTC. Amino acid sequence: CASSDILGLKNSYNEQFF.